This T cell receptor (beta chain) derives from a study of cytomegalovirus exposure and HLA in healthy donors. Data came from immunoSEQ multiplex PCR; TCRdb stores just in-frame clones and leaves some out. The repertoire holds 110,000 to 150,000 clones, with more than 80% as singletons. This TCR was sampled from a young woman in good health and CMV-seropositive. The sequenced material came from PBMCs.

CDR3 DNA: TGTGCCGTCCAAAGGTCGGGTAACTATGGCTACACCTTC. Translated, it gives CAVQRSGNYGYTF. The chain has TRBV10-3 and TRBJ1-2; D is unresolved. V was shortened by 11 bases and J by 1 base, with 14 bases between the two germline ends. CDR3 size: 13 residues. CDR1 is ENHRY and CDR2 is SYGVKD in the germline V gene.